A selection of T cell receptor beta chains follows, all from one sample in a study of T-cell reconstitution after alpha-beta-depleted transplantation in children. TCRdb called the PCR reads again in MiXCR, with one record for every CDR3 protein. The sample has about 300,000 distinct CDR3 sequences; just over 7.5% are singletons. Sample: peripheral blood, taken 360 days after TCRalphabeta/CD19-depleted stem cell transplant. All receptors come from a female patient between 2 and 15 years old who had a stem cell transplant for Fanconi anemia, so the T cells may come from the graft donor. The conserved cysteine and the conserved F or W are not part of the CDR3 here.

V	J	CDR3
TRBV12-3/TRBV12-4	TRBJ2-1	ASSFSSGGLHNEQF
TRBV7-2	TRBJ2-2	ASSFTGANGELF
TRBV12-5	TRBJ2-3	ASRQSSHTDTQY
TRBV21-1	TRBJ1-6	ASSMRTGMNSPLH
TRBV7-2	TRBJ1-4	ASSLMGTNEKLF
TRBV6-1	TRBJ2-3	ASSPQQGTGTDTQY
TRBV27	TRBJ2-1	ASSLGQGASYNEQF
TRBV7-2	TRBJ2-7	ASSFSLRLAATYEQY
TRBV7-9	TRBJ2-2	ASSSLAGVPTGELF
TRBV28	TRBJ1-5	ASGFPGQGEEGQPQH
TRBV2	TRBJ1-1	ATNVQGGLNTEAF
TRBV2	TRBJ2-3	ASSQIRLAEISTDTQY
TRBV6-1	TRBJ2-7	ASILQGSPSYEQY
TRBV10-3	TRBJ1-4	AISVGRATNEKLF
TRBV12-3/TRBV12-4	TRBJ2-5	ASRAGTSLGETQY
TRBV7-6	TRBJ1-4	ASSLSGGWSEKLF
TRBV5-1	TRBJ2-5	ASSFDPSGQETQY
TRBV5-1	TRBJ2-4	ASSLGAQGVGIQY
TRBV20-1	TRBJ2-3	SAVQGPPLDTQY
TRBV30	TRBJ2-7	ACEPGPYYEQY
TRBV12-3/TRBV12-4	TRBJ1-3	ASSRDRSGNTIY
TRBV28	TRBJ2-7	ASSLTATAEQY
TRBV6-2/TRBV6-3	TRBJ2-7	ASSPGRETYEQY
TRBV14	TRBJ2-7	ASSQSNSGTGSYEQY
TRBV5-1	TRBJ1-4	ASSGQGHPNEKLF
TRBV15	TRBJ1-3	ATSREGWVGNTIY
TRBV3-2	TRBJ1-4	ASSTQGFEEKLF